A single sample gave rise to the 5 T cell receptor beta chains below, sequenced in a study of shared clonotypes between healthy human individuals. Assay used: immunoSEQ multiplex PCR; TCRdb lists only in-frame clones, some missing. The sample carries roughly 2.5 million clones, around nine tenths recorded once. The sequencing input was naive CD4+ T cells sorted from blood. Described subset: CD45RA+ positively selected. All receptors derive from a man aged 18 to 35 in good health.

The V gene is TRBV13, the J gene TRBJ2-1; D not certain. V was cut by 5 bases and J by 4 bases, with 15 bases left in between. The germline V gene has CDR1 PRHDT and CDR2 FYEKMQ (reference sequence). CDR3 size: 15 residues. Here the CDR3 reads CASSPPGVRYNEQFF. DNA of the CDR3: TGTGCCAGCAGCCCCCCCGGAGTTAGGTACAATGAGCAGTTCTTC. Complete variable domain (other parts from reference TRBV13 and TRBJ2-1): AAGVIQSPRHLIKEKRETATLKCYPIPRHDTVYWYQQGPGQDPQFLISFYEKMQSDKGSIPDRFSAQQFSDYHSELNMSSLELGDSALYFCASSPPGVRYNEQFFGPGTRLTVL.

The gene calls are TRBV6-4 and TRBJ1-5, with no clear D. V lost 0 bases, J lost 3 bases, and 6 bases lay in between. CDR1 and CDR2 from the germline V gene are MRHNA and SNTAGT. The CDR3 sequence is 14 residues long. The DNA for the CDR3 is TGTGCCAGCAGTGACTCGAACGACAATCAGCCCCAGCATTTT. Residues: CASSDSNDNQPQHF.

Remarks on this clone: One junction end disagrees with the germline gene, perhaps due to a read error. The chain combines TRBV13 with TRBJ2-7; D may be TRBD1 (6 bases). Germline assignment: CDR1 PRHDT and CDR2 FYEKMQ (reference sequence). The CDR3 is 12 amino acids. The CDR3 spells CAGSPRGGEQYF. For the CDR3, the DNA is TGTGCCGGCAGCCCTCGAGGGGGCGAGCAGTACTTC.

The gene calls are TRBV19 and TRBJ1-3, with D perhaps matching TRBD1 (6 bases). V was clipped by 6 bases and J by 3 bases, with 12 bases between them. The CDR3 covers 14 residues. Germline CDR1 LNHDA, CDR2 SQIVND (reference sequence). The CDR3 loop reads CASSQQGLGNTIYF. The CDR3 DNA sequence: TGTGCCAGTAGCCAACAGGGACTTGGAAACACCATATATTTT.

The rearrangement uses TRBV2 and TRBJ2-7; D is ambiguous. CDR3 size: 15 residues. Per germline, CDR1 SNHLY and CDR2 FYNNEI. V was shortened by 2 bases and J by 2 bases, with 13 bases between the two germline ends. CDR3 protein: CASSEPELSAYEQYF. The CDR3 DNA sequence: TGTGCCAGCAGTGAACCCGAACTCTCAGCCTACGAGCAGTACTTC.